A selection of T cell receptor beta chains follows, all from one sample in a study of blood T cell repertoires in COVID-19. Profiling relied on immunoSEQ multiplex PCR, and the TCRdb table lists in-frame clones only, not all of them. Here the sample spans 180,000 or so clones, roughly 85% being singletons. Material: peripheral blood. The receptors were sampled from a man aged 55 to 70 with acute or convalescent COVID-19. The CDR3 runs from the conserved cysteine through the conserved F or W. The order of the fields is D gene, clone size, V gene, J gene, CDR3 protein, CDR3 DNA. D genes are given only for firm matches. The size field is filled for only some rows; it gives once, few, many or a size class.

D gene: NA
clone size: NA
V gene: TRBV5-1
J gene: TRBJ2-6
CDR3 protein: CASSSLTGTSGANVLTF
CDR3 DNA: TGCGCCAGCAGCTCGCTGACAGGAACCTCTGGGGCCAACGTCCTGACTTTC

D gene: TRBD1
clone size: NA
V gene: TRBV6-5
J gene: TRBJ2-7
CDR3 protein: CASSINRGQGSEQYF
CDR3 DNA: TGTGCCAGCAGCATTAACCGTGGACAGGGGTCCGAGCAGTACTTC

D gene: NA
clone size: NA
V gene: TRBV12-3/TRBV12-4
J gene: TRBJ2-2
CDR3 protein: CAISGRRTGELFF
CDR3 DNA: TGTGCCATCAGTGGTCGGAGGACCGGGGAGCTGTTTTTT

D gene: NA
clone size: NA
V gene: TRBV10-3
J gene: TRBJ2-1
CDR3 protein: CAPVGQSYNEQFF
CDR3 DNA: TGTGCCCCCGTAGGACAGAGCTACAATGAGCAGTTCTTC

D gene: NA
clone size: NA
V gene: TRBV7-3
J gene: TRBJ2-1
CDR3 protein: CASSTSQGYNEQFF
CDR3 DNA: TGTGCCAGCAGCACCTCACAGGGATACAATGAGCAGTTCTTC

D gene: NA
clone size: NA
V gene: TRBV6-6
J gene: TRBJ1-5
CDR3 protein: CASTQGGLQPQHF
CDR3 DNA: TGTGCCAGCACCCAGGGAGGCCTACAGCCCCAGCATTTT

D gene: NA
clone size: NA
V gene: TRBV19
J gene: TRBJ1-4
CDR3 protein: CASSIQTDPNEKLFF
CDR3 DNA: TGTGCCAGTAGTATCCAGACAGACCCTAATGAAAAACTGTTTTTT

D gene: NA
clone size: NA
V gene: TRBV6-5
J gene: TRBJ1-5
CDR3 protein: CASRDSPHQPQHF
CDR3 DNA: TGTGCCAGCAGGGACAGTCCCCATCAGCCCCAGCATTTT

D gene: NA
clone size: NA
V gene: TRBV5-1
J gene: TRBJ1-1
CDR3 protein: CASRGGSTEAFF
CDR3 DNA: TGCGCCAGCAGGGGGGGTTCCACTGAAGCTTTCTTT

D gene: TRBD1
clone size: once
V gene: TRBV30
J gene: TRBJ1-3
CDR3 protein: CAWRRKGAGGNTIYF
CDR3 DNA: TGTGCCTGGAGAAGAAAGGGGGCTGGTGGAAACACCATATATTTT

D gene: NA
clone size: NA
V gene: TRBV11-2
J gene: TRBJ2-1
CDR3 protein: CASSLGQNNEQFF
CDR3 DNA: TGTGCCAGCAGCTTAGGGCAGAACAATGAGCAGTTCTTC

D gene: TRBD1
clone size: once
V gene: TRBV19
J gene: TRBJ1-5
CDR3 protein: CASLARDRASNQPQHF
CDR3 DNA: TGTGCCAGCCTCGCTCGGGACAGGGCAAGCAATCAGCCCCAGCATTTT

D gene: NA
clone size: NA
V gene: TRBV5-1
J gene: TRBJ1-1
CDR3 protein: CASSLPGAPEAFF
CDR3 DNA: TGCGCCAGCAGCTTGCCAGGGGCTCCTGAAGCTTTCTTT

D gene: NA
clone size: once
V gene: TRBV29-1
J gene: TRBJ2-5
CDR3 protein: CSVERPGETQYF
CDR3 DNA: TGCAGCGTTGAACGGCCGGGAGAGACCCAGTACTTC

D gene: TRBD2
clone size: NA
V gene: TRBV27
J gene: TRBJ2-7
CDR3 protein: CASSPVGTSYNEQYF
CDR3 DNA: TGTGCCAGCAGTCCCGTCGGGACTAGTTACAACGAGCAGTACTTC

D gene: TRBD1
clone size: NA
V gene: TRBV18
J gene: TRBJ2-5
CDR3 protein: CASSPGQARMQETQYF
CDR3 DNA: TGTGCCAGCTCACCTGGACAGGCCAGGATGCAAGAGACCCAGTACTTC

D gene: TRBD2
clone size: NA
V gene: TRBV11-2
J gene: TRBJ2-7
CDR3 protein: CASSAGTSVIYEQYF
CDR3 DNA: TGTGCCAGCAGCGCCGGGACTAGCGTGATCTACGAGCAGTACTTC